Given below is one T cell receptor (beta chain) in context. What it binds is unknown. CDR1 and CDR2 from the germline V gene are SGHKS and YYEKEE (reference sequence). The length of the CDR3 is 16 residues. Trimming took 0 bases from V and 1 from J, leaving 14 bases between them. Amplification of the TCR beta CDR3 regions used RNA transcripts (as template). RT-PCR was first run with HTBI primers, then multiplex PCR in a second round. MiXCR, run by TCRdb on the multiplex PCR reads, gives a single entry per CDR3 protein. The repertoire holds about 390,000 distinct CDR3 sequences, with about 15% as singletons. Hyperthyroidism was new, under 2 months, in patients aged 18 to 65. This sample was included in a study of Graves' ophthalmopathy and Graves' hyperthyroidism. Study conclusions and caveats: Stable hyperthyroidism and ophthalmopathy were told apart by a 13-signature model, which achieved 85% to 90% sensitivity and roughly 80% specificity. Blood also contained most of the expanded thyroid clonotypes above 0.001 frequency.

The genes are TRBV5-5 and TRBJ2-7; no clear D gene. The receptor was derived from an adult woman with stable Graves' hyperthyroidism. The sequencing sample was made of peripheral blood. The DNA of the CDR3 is TGTGCCAGCAGCTTGGGTCCAACAGACCATTCCTACGAGCAGTACTTC. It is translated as CASSLGPTDHSYEQYF.